This T cell receptor beta chain was retrieved from a study of beta chain features in type 1 diabetes. Study conclusions and caveats: Patients' naive, central memory and regulatory TCRB repertoires appeared more alike than those of healthy donors. Still unanswered here is whether HLA type influences TCRB rearrangement.

Expressed TCRB transcripts were sequenced, since all the RNA that had been isolated was reverse transcribed. Using immunoSEQ multiplex PCR, the repertoire was profiled, and TCRdb retains in-frame clones only, with some absent. The sample lists 300,000 or so clones; under 8.5% were seen once. In the case of this clone: Its antigen is unidentified.

A sort by CD45RO/CCR7/CD25/CD127/CD95/CD27 yielded CD4+ naive, central memory, regulatory and stem cell-like memory cells. This CDR3 contains 14 residues. Germline values: CDR1 SNHLY, CDR2 FYNNEI. Trimming left V 2 bases short and J 6 bases short, with 10 bases between. This receptor was obtained from a woman aged 18-29 years in good health. This sequence joins TRBV2 and TRBJ2-2; D is ambiguous. Material: central memory CD4+ T cells from blood. The CDR3, as DNA: TGTGCCAGCAGTGAATCTGAATCGGCCGGGGAGCTGTTTTTT. It codes for CASSESESAGELFF.